A single sample gave rise to the 6 T cell receptor beta chains below, sequenced in a study of cytomegalovirus exposure and HLA in healthy donors. 13 Jbeta primers and 60 Vbeta primers were used for the PCR. TCRdb's table, derived via immunoSEQ multiplex PCR, lists solely in-frame clones and lacks some. The data show 150,000 or so clones, less than 75% seen once. The sample was PBMCs. The receptors were sampled from a girl under 18 in good health and CMV-seronegative.

J is TRBJ2-2 and V is TRBV19, with TRBD2 identical over 11 bases. The CDR3 is 16 residues long. Germline V CDR1 and CDR2: LNHDA, SQIVND (reference sequence). The J segment lost 7 bases and the V segment lost 3 bases, leaving 7 bases of the junction unmatched. CDR3 protein: CASSIQTSGAVGELFF. CDR3 nucleotides: TGTGCCAGTAGTATTCAGACTAGCGGGGCCGTCGGGGAGCTGTTTTTT. The full variable domain, its missing parts supplied by reference TRBV19 and TRBJ2-2, is DGGITQSPKYLFRKEGQNVTLSCEQNLNHDAMYWYRQDPGQGLRLIYYSQIVNDFQKGDIAEGYSVSREKKESFPLTVTSAQKNPTAFYLCASSIQTSGAVGELFFGEGSRLTVL.

This clone was recorded a few times. This chain joins TRBV30 and TRBJ2-2; D is perhaps TRBD2 (6 bases). Germline-derived CDR1 and CDR2 are GTSNPN and SVGIG (reference sequence). This CDR3 comprises 14 residues. Trimming stripped 5 bases from V and 4 bases from J, with 14 bases between. CDR3: CAWEEGAGTGELFF. CDR3 in DNA: TGTGCCTGGGAGGAGGGCGCGGGCACCGGGGAGCTGTTTTTT.

The chain employs TRBV7-3 and TRBJ2-1; D is uncertain. Germline CDR1 SGHTA, CDR2 FQGTGA. The length of the CDR3 is 13 residues. V lost 5 bases and J 7 bases, leaving 12 bases between the germline ends. In DNA form, the CDR3 reads TGTGCCAGCAGCCCTTATCAGAATAATGAGCAGTTCTTC. Amino acids: CASSPYQNNEQFF.

CDR3 region: CAWTREGGTDTQYF. CDR3 nucleotide sequence: TGTGCCTGGACAAGGGAGGGGGGCACAGATACGCAGTATTTT. This chain links TRBV30 with TRBJ2-3, with D possibly TRBD2 on 7 matching bases. This CDR3 region has 14 residues. The germline CDR1 and CDR2 sequences are GTSNPN and SVGIG (reference sequence). Trimming removed 4 bases from V and 1 base from J, with 12 bases in between.

The chain links TRBV6-1 to TRBJ1-1, with D tentatively TRBD1 (5 bases). The CDR3 has 15 amino acids. CDR1 MNHNS and CDR2 SASEGT come from the germline V gene. The germline V and J ends were trimmed by 1 base and 4 bases, with 13 bases remaining between them. CDR3 DNA: TGTGCCAGCAGTGAAGTCCCCAGGGTGATCACTGAAGCTTTCTTT. As protein: CASSEVPRVITEAFF.

This clone was counted between two and nine times. This chain joins TRBV29-1 and TRBJ1-2, with D hard to call. The CDR3 contains 11 residues. CDR1 is SQVTM and CDR2 is ANQGSEA in the germline V gene. The germline V and J ends were trimmed by 5 bases and 8 bases, with 12 bases remaining between them. The CDR3 region is CSVHSSEGYTF. For the CDR3, the DNA is TGCAGCGTTCACAGCTCCGAAGGCTACACCTTC. The full variable domain, rest sourced from reference TRBV29-1 and TRBJ1-2, is SAVISQKPSRDICQRGTSLTIQCQVDSQVTMMFWYRQQPGQSLTLIATANQGSEATYESGFVIDKFPISRPNLTFSTLTVSNMSPEDSSIYLCSVHSSEGYTFGSGTRLTVV.